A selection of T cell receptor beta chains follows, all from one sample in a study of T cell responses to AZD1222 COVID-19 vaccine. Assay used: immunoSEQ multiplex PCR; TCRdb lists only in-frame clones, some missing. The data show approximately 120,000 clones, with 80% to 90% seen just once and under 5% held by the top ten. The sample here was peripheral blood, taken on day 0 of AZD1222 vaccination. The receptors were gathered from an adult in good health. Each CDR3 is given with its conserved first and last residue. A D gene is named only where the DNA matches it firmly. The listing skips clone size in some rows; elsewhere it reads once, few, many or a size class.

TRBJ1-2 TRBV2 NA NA TGTGCCAGCCGATCAGAGAGCCTCCTACGCCTTGGCTACACCTTC CASRSESLLRLGYTF
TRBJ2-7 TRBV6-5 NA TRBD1 TGTGCCAGCAGTTACTCTAGGGGACAGGGTACCTACGAGCAGTACTTC CASSYSRGQGTYEQYF
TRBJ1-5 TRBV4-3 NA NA TGCGCCAGCAGCCAAGAATGGGGGGTTTCAAATCAGCCCCAGCATTTT CASSQEWGVSNQPQHF
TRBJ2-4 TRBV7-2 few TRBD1 TGTGCCAGCAGCTCTAACCGGTGGGACAGAGAAAACATTCAGTACTTC CASSSNRWDRENIQYF
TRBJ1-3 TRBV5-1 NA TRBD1 TGCGCCAGCAGCCCCGACGGTCCAGGGGGCTCTGGAAACACCATATATTTT CASSPDGPGGSGNTIYF
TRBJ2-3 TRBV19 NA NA TGTGCCAGTAGTAACCGGGACACAGATACGCAGTATTTT CASSNRDTDTQYF
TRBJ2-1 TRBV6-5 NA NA TGTGCCAGCAGAGCTTCGTCACGCGACAATGAGCAGTTCTTC CASRASSRDNEQFF
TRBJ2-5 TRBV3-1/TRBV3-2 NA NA TGTGCCAGCAGCCAAGTACGAGAGACCCAGTACTTC CASSQVRETQYF
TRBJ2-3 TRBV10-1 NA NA TGCGCCAGCAGTGAGTCGAGGGGGGGTGGCACAGATACGCAGTATTTT CASSESRGGGTDTQYF
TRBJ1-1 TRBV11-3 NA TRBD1 TGTGCCAGCAGCGACAGGGGGGACACTGAAGCTTTCTTT CASSDRGDTEAFF